This entry features one T cell receptor beta chain sequence. As yet, its antigen is unknown. In the PCR, 60 Vbeta and 13 Jbeta primers were used. Measured with immunoSEQ multiplex PCR; TCRdb has only the in-frame clones, and not every one. The data show about 150,000 clones, roughly 60% seen once. These data are taken from a study of cytomegalovirus exposure and HLA in healthy donors. General study points: It was likely that a cluster of highly shared sequence variants was a sequencing artifact. As a later analysis revealed, most CMV-associated TCR beta chains appeared HLA-restricted.

Trimming removed 4 bases at V and 4 bases at J, with 10 bases between. The CDR3 runs to 14 residues. Germline values: CDR1 MRHNA, CDR2 SNTAGT. The receptor's source is a woman in her thirties or forties in good health and CMV-seronegative. Source material: PBMCs. This chain joins TRBV6-4 and TRBJ2-2; a possible D gene is TRBD2 (5 bases). CDR3 residues: CASSVLAGTGELFF. In DNA form, the CDR3 reads TGTGCCAGCAGTGTGCTAGCTGGCACCGGGGAGCTGTTTTTT.